The 11 T cell receptor beta chains presented below share a single source sample, sequenced in a study of blood T cells in healthy people across ages. Alongside a J-beta primer mix, a sample-barcoded 5' primer served in a second PCR lasting about 6 to 11 cycles. TCRdb reanalysed the 5' RACE reads using MiXCR and keeps one entry per CDR3 protein. The table records 700,000 to 1,000,000 distinct CDR3 sequences, around 42% of them present only once. The sequencing input was blood. Every receptor here comes from a man aged 55 to 70 in good health.

This chain joins TRBV20-1 and TRBJ2-7; 8 bases agree with TRBD1. Germline V gene sequence: CDR1 DFQATT, CDR2 SNEGSKA (reference sequence). The CDR3 extends over 13 amino acids. J was trimmed by 6 bases and V by 5 bases; bases with no gene match: 9. The DNA of the CDR3 is TGCAGTGCTCAACCGACAGGGGATGGCGAGCAGTACTTC. It yields the protein CSAQPTGDGEQYF.

The rearrangement uses TRBV12-5 and TRBJ2-7; D perhaps matches TRBD1 (5 bases). Deletions cut 5 bases from V and 2 bases from J, with 10 bases between. The CDR3 has 13 residues. Germline V gives CDR1 LGHNT, CDR2 FRNRAP. CDR3 in DNA: TGTGCTAGTGGTCGGACCAGGGCCTACGAGCAGTACTTC. Protein: CASGRTRAYEQYF.

V usage is TRBV3-1 and J usage is TRBJ2-1, with 8 bases aligning to TRBD2. The CDR3 loop spans 15 amino acids. Germline V gene lookup returns CDR1 LGHDT and CDR2 YNNKEL (reference sequence). With V trimmed by 1 base and J by 8 bases, 7 bases remained unmatched. The CDR3 loop reads CASSQVGGDFDEQFF. In DNA, the CDR3 is TGTGCCAGCAGCCAAGTCGGGGGGGATTTCGATGAGCAGTTCTTC.

This clonotype was observed at least ten times. This chain's CDR3 is CASSPGGYNEQFF. The CDR3 nucleotides read TGTGCCAGCTCACCAGGCGGCTACAATGAGCAGTTCTTC. The genes are TRBV18 and TRBJ2-1; no definite D call. Trimming stripped 2 bases from V and 3 bases from J, with 5 bases between. This CDR3 is built from 13 residues. Germline CDR1 reads KGHSH; CDR2 reads LQKENI.

The chain carries TRBV4-1 and TRBJ2-3, with D unresolved. Germline lookup yields CDR1 MGHRA and CDR2 YSYEKL. Trimming took off 1 base at V and 2 bases at J, with 7 bases between the two ends. This CDR3 contains 14 residues. CDR3 loop: CASSQGPDTDTQYF. The CDR3 DNA follows: TGCGCCAGCAGCCAAGGACCAGACACAGATACGCAGTATTTT.

The chain recombines TRBV6-1 with TRBJ1-5; D remains ambiguous. Trimming removed 1 base at V and 6 bases at J, with 7 bases between. Germline CDR1 and CDR2: MNHNS and SASEGT. The CDR3 covers 13 residues. The CDR3 sequence: CASSEEFVQPQHF. CDR3 nucleotide sequence: TGTGCCAGCAGTGAAGAGTTCGTTCAGCCCCAGCATTTT.

This sequence joins TRBV6-1 and TRBJ2-7; 9 nucleotides line up with TRBD2. The CDR3 sequence is 15 residues long. Germline trimming cut 5 bases from V and 4 bases from J; bases unmatched to any gene: 9. Germline V CDR1 and CDR2: MNHNS, SASEGT. The CDR3 protein is CASSYQPGLAYEQYF. The CDR3 nucleotides are TGTGCCAGCAGTTATCAACCGGGACTAGCTTACGAGCAGTACTTC.

This clonotype has a handful of counts. This sequence joins TRBV5-1 and TRBJ2-1, with no clear D. The CDR3 totals 15 residues. Germline V gene lookup returns CDR1 SGHRS and CDR2 YFSETQ. The V and J ends lost 0 bases and 5 bases respectively, with 12 bases between them. The CDR3 coding sequence is TGCGCCAGCAGCTTGGTCGGCCTACTCGACAATGAGCAGTTCTTC. This gives the protein CASSLVGLLDNEQFF.

The chain combines TRBV27 with TRBJ1-6, with unresolved D. Trimming removed 0 bases from V and 8 bases from J, with 26 bases in between. Germline CDR1 is MNHEY and CDR2 is SMNVEV (reference sequence). The CDR3 covers 20 residues. The CDR3 is CASSLSFDWGRARPDSPLHF. The CDR3 nucleotides read TGTGCCAGCAGTTTATCTTTCGATTGGGGTCGCGCCAGGCCAGATTCACCCCTCCACTTT.

The chain combines TRBV20-1 with TRBJ2-3; TRBD2 might be the D (6 bases). This CDR3 has 15 amino acids. With 3 bases removed from V and 1 base from J, the gap between germline ends came to 14 bases. Germline lookup yields CDR1 DFQATT and CDR2 SNEGSKA (reference sequence). The CDR3 here is CSASYITGGTDTQYF. CDR3 sequence (DNA): TGCAGTGCTAGCTACATAACGGGAGGCACAGATACGCAGTATTTT.

This clonotype was found a few times. The chain employs TRBV20-1 and TRBJ2-7; D tentatively fits TRBD1 or TRBD2 (5 bases each). Germline CDR1 is DFQATT and CDR2 is SNEGSKA (reference sequence). There are 13 residues in the CDR3. V was trimmed by 3 bases and J by 1 base, leaving 10 bases between them. CDR3 protein: CSASQGESYEQYF. CDR3 DNA sequence: TGCAGTGCTAGTCAAGGGGAGTCCTACGAGCAGTACTTC.